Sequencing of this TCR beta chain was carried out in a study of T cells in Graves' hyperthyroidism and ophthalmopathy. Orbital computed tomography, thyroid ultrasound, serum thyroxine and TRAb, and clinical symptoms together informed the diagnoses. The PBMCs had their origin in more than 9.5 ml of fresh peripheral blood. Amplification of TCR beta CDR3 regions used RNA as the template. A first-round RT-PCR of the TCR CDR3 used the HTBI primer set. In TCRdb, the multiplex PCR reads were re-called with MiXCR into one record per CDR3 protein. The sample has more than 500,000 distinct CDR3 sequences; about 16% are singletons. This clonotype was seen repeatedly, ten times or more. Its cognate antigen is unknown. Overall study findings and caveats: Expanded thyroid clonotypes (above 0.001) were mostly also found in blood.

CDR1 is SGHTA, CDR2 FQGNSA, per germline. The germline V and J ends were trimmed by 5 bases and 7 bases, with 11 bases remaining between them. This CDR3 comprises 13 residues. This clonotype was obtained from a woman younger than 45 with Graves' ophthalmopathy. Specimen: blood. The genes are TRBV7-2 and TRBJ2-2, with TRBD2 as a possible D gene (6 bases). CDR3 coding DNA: TGTGCCAGCAGCAGGGACTTTGGCGGGGAGCTGTTTTTT. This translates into CASSRDFGGELFF.